This T cell receptor (beta chain) was documented in a study of T cells after yellow fever vaccination. About the study: The SMART-Seq v4 Ultra Low Input method served to prepare the low-cell-number fractions. Study results and caveats: Post-booster repertoires contained most primary-vaccination clones again (approximately 97% CD4, roughly 90% CD8). FACS-sorted repertoires could harbor abundant contaminating bulk-population clonotypes.

CDR3 length: 12 residues. The V and J ends lost 5 bases and 6 bases, in that order; junction bases with no gene match: 7. Germline V gives CDR1 DFQATT, CDR2 SNEGSKA (reference sequence). Comment on this clonotype: Its antigen is undetermined.

Conversion of TCR transcripts into cDNA relied on 5'RACE template switching, which added a universal primer site and UMIs. TCRdb used MiXCR to reprocess the 5' RACE reads, holding one entry per CDR3 protein. There are about 73,000 distinct CDR3 sequences in the sample; 7.5% to 8% occur only once, and 35% to 45% lies in the top ten. This sequence originates from a young man who received the YFV17D yellow fever vaccine. V usage is TRBV20-1 and J usage is TRBJ2-7, with 7 positions matching TRBD2. Sequencing was performed on CD8+ T cells sorted from PBMCs, taken on the day of the yellow fever booster vaccination. In nucleotides, the CDR3 is TGCAGTGCTGCCGCCCGCGGGGGCGAGCAGTACTTC. As protein: CSAAARGGEQYF.